This is a list of T cell receptor beta chains from one sample in a study of CD8+ T cells in alopecia areata. The assay was immunoSEQ multiplex PCR, and TCRdb's table has in-frame clones only and misses some. The table records 150,000 to 200,000 clones, roughly 60% of them present only once. The material sequenced was CD4+ T cells sorted from blood, taken at week 0. The receptors were gathered from a human donor with alopecia areata. CDR3s include the opening cysteine and the closing phenylalanine or tryptophan. Fields, in order: D gene, clone size, J gene, V gene, CDR3 DNA, CDR3 protein. A D gene is named only where the DNA matches it firmly. Only some rows state a clone size, as once, few, many or a class for expanded clones.

NA,NA,TRBJ1-4,TRBV5-1,TGCGCCAGCAGCCCCGTTCTATTCTCGGGGCAGAATGAAAAACTGTTTTTT,CASSPVLFSGQNEKLFF
NA,NA,TRBJ1-1,TRBV30,TGTGCCTGGAGTTCTCGATTGAACACTGAAGCTTTCTTT,CAWSSRLNTEAFF
NA,NA,TRBJ1-1,TRBV5-7,TGTGCCAGCAGCTTAGGGGCCCCCCTCCAAATCACTGAAGCTTTCTTT,CASSLGAPLQITEAFF
NA,once,TRBJ1-1,TRBV25-1,TGTGCCAGCACCGCCTCGTTGGGTGCCGAAGCTTTCTTT,CASTASLGAEAFF
TRBD1,NA,TRBJ2-5,TRBV27,TGTGCCAGCAGAGGGACAGGGGTCCAAGAGACCCAGTACTTC,CASRGTGVQETQYF
NA,NA,TRBJ1-2,TRBV27,TGTGCCAGCAGCAGATCCGGCGTCGAGGGTAGCTACACCTTC,CASSRSGVEGSYTF
NA,NA,TRBJ2-6,TRBV30,TGTGCCTGGAGAGGGGGAAAGGAAAGCTCTGGGGCCAACGTCCTGACTTTC,CAWRGGKESSGANVLTF
NA,NA,TRBJ1-2,TRBV29-1,TGCAGCGTTGTTCAAGGACAAGCGGGCTACACCTTC,CSVVQGQAGYTF
NA,NA,TRBJ1-4,TRBV29-1,TGCAGCGTTGCAGGGCCGGTACGAGAAAAACTGTTTTTT,CSVAGPVREKLFF
NA,NA,TRBJ2-3,TRBV7-3,TGTGCCAGCAGCTTAATCGGGGTAGGAGATACGCAGTATTTT,CASSLIGVGDTQYF
NA,once,TRBJ1-5,TRBV6-1,TGTGCCACCTCGATGGGGGGTAACTACCAGCCCCAGCATTTT,CATSMGGNYQPQHF
TRBD1,NA,TRBJ1-4,TRBV29-1,TGCAGCGCCTTTGGCAGGGGGCAGGAAAAACTGTTTTTT,CSAFGRGQEKLFF
NA,few,TRBJ2-1,TRBV5-6,TGTGCCAGCAGCTTGGATGTACATGAGCAGTTCTTC,CASSLDVHEQFF
NA,NA,TRBJ1-6,TRBV5-4,TGTGCCAGCAGCTCCTGGGCTCCCAAAAGGGATTCACCCCTCCACTTT,CASSSWAPKRDSPLHF
NA,NA,TRBJ2-5,TRBV29-1,TGCAGCGTTGCTGGGATACAAGAGACCCAGTACTTC,CSVAGIQETQYF
NA,NA,TRBJ1-6,TRBV7-9,TGTGCCAGCAGCTTGGGGACCCTCCAACCCCTCCACTTT,CASSLGTLQPLHF
NA,NA,TRBJ1-2,TRBV7-2,TGTGCCAGCAGCCCCCCATCTTATGGCTACACCTTC,CASSPPSYGYTF
NA,few,TRBJ2-5,TRBV29-1,TGCAGCGTTGAAGCGACTAACCAAGAGACCCAGTACTTC,CSVEATNQETQYF
NA,NA,TRBJ1-1,TRBV6-1,TGTGCCAGCAGTCGACAGGAATGGACTGAAGCTTTCTTT,CASSRQEWTEAFF
NA,once,TRBJ2-3,TRBV4-3,TGCGCCAGCAGCCAAGATGTCTTCAGCACAGATACGCAGTATTTT,CASSQDVFSTDTQYF
NA,NA,TRBJ2-3,TRBV29-1,TGCAGCGTTGAAGAAGGGACAGATACGCAGTATTTT,CSVEEGTDTQYF
TRBD1,NA,TRBJ1-6,TRBV11-3,TGTGCCAGCAGCTTAGACCCGTGGACAGGGTCGGATTCACCCCTCCACTTT,CASSLDPWTGSDSPLHF
NA,few,TRBJ2-3,TRBV30,TGTGCCTGGGGGGCTAGCGCGTCTGTAGATACGCAGTATTTT,CAWGASASVDTQYF
NA,NA,TRBJ2-7,TRBV29-1,TGCAGCGTTATTCAGGGGGGGACATCGGTATCCTACGAGCAGTACTTC,CSVIQGGTSVSYEQYF
TRBD1,NA,TRBJ1-2,TRBV2,TGTGCCAGCAGTGACCACGGGACAGGGGGCATAGCCTTC,CASSDHGTGGIAF
NA,once,TRBJ1-6,TRBV5-6,TGTGCCAGCAGGTCACGGGTTGGGGTGAATTCACCCCTCCACTTT,CASRSRVGVNSPLHF
NA,NA,TRBJ2-3,TRBV5-6,TGTGCCAGCAGCGGCAGGGTTTCTAGAGATACGCAGTATTTT,CASSGRVSRDTQYF
TRBD1,NA,TRBJ2-7,TRBV25-1,TGTGCCAGCAGTCCCCACAGGGGGCCGCCTACCGAGCAGTACTTC,CASSPHRGPPTEQYF
NA,NA,TRBJ2-7,TRBV5-1,TGCGCCAGCAGCTACCTTCAGGGAGCCTACGAGCAGTACTTC,CASSYLQGAYEQYF
TRBD2,few,TRBJ2-3,TRBV6-5,TGTGCCAGCAGTGCGGGGCTAGCGGGGACGGATACGCAGTATTTT,CASSAGLAGTDTQYF
NA,NA,TRBJ2-2,TRBV29-1,TGCAGCGTCCGCCCGACGGTGAACACCGGGGAGCTGTTTTTT,CSVRPTVNTGELFF
NA,few,TRBJ1-1,TRBV30,TGTGCCTGGAGGAGAGACGGGGTGAACACTGAAGCTTTCTTT,CAWRRDGVNTEAFF
NA,NA,TRBJ2-1,TRBV15,TGTGCCACCAGCAGGGTTCAGGTCGGCTCCTACAATGAGCAGTTCTTC,CATSRVQVGSYNEQFF
NA,NA,TRBJ1-4,TRBV10-3,TGTGCCATCAGTGATGGGGAAAAACTGTTTTTT,CAISDGEKLFF
NA,few,TRBJ1-2,TRBV20-1,TGCAGTGCTGGAAGTGGGGGGAGGTACACCTTC,CSAGSGGRYTF
NA,NA,TRBJ1-1,TRBV30,TGTGCCTGGAGTGTTACTCGGAACACTGAAGCTTTCTTT,CAWSVTRNTEAFF
NA,NA,TRBJ2-7,TRBV23-1,TGCGCCAGCAGTCCCCACGAGCAGTACTTC,CASSPHEQYF
NA,once,TRBJ2-6,TRBV9,TGTGCCAGCGCTACCAGCTCTGGAGCCAACGTCCTGACTTTC,CASATSSGANVLTF
NA,NA,TRBJ2-7,TRBV20-1,TGCAGTGCTAGGGGAGCCTACGAGCAGTACTTC,CSARGAYEQYF
NA,NA,TRBJ2-2,TRBV7-8,TGTGCCAGCAGGAGAGACACCAAAACCGGGGAGCTGTTTTTT,CASRRDTKTGELFF
TRBD1,NA,TRBJ2-2,TRBV5-6,TGTGCCAGCAGCTTAGCCCGGGACAGACCTACCGGGGAGCTGTTTTTT,CASSLARDRPTGELFF
NA,NA,TRBJ1-6,TRBV15,TGTGCCACCAGCAGAGATTATGGACATAATTCACCCCTCCACTTT,CATSRDYGHNSPLHF
TRBD2,NA,TRBJ2-7,TRBV9,TGTGCCAGCAGCGTAGCCGCGGGAGGATCCTACGAGCAGTACTTC,CASSVAAGGSYEQYF
NA,NA,TRBJ1-6,TRBV23-1,TGCGCCAGCAGTCAACCGGACAGAAACTCACCCCTCCACTTT,CASSQPDRNSPLHF
TRBD1,NA,TRBJ1-1,TRBV14,TGTGCCAGCAGCCAACGGACAGGTTTAAACACTGAAGCTTTCTTT,CASSQRTGLNTEAFF